The source of this T cell receptor (beta chain) is a study of blood T cell repertoires in COVID-19. The overall study: The United States, Italy and Spain were the sources of the acute and convalescent COVID-19 samples. PBMCs, B-cell-depleted T cells, or T cells provided the cDNA or gDNA that made up the material.

In the authors' methods: Nucleated cell counts were estimated from reference gene primer amplification. Assay: immunoSEQ multiplex PCR; the TCRdb copy retains only in-frame clones and omits some. D and trimming come from the DNA, and the V and J calls and clone size come from that table. The table records hundreds of thousands of clones, more than 85% of them present only once. Unmatched junction bases numbered 4, after V lost 2 bases and J lost 7 bases. There are 14 residues in the CDR3. Per the germline V gene, CDR1 is WNHNN and CDR2 is SYGVQD (reference sequence). The sample taken for sequencing was PBMCs or T cells enriched from blood (not recorded which). The chain has TRBV10-1 and TRBJ2-2; 7 nucleotides match TRBD2. The origin of this receptor is a woman under 40 who had recovered from COVID-19. CDR3 in DNA: TGCGCCAGCAGTGAGGGGAGCGGGGTCGGGGAGCTGTTTTTT. The encoded protein is CASSEGSGVGELFF.